The 4 T cell receptor beta chains reported below all come from one sample, sequenced in a study of human T cells and chemical hapten exposure. As for time point: patch test 1, 2 weeks after DPC sensitization. Sample treatment: therapeutic diphenylcyclopropenone sensitization with weekly scalp DPC. TCRdb reanalysed the RACE reads using MiXCR and keeps one entry per CDR3 protein. This repertoire shows about 360,000 distinct CDR3 sequences, roughly 6.9% found once; its top ten account for 7% to 10%. This sample comprised whole blood, obtained in connection with sensitization to the hapten diphenylcyclopropenone (DPC). The receptors were sampled from a woman between 18 and 29 years old with alopecia areata. Some clones in this sample may be carry-over from other donors' samples.

V and J are TRBV4-2 and TRBJ2-7, with 8 bases matching TRBD2. V lost 1 base to trimming and J lost 0 bases; unmatched junction nucleotides: 8. Germline-derived CDR1 and CDR2 are LGHNA and YNFKEQ. The CDR3 has 17 residues. The CDR3 loop reads CASSQALSGESSYEQYF. The CDR3 DNA sequence: TGTGCCAGCAGCCAAGCTCTTAGCGGGGAGAGCTCCTACGAGCAGTACTTC.

The chain joins TRBV6-2 or TRBV6-3 to TRBJ2-5; tentatively, D is TRBD1 (6 bases). The CDR3 has 14 residues. Germline V gives CDR1 MNHEY, CDR2 SVGEGT. The V end was cut by 6 bases, the J end by 4 bases, with 15 bases between. CDR3 sequence reads: CASRNREVTETQYF. The CDR3, as DNA: TGTGCCAGCAGAAACAGGGAAGTTACAGAGACCCAGTACTTC.

This clonotype was detected only a few times. This chain joins TRBV5-1 and TRBJ1-6; 7 nucleotides line up with TRBD1. Germline CDR1 is SGHRS and CDR2 is YFSETQ. V shed 1 base and J 8 bases; nucleotides not matched to a gene: 6. The CDR3 contains 15 residues. The CDR3 nucleotides read TGCGCCAGCAGCTTGATTGGGGACAGTGATTCACCCCTCCACTTT. Residues: CASSLIGDSDSPLHF.

There are a few counts of this clonotype. The chain carries TRBV20-1 and TRBJ2-3; the D call may be TRBD1 or TRBD2 (7 bases each). Germline V gives CDR1 DFQATT, CDR2 SNEGSKA (reference sequence). The CDR3 contains 15 residues. Trimming shortened V by 0 bases and J by 4 bases, and 14 bases separated the two germline ends. The CDR3 spells CSARDAQGGPDTQYF. DNA of the CDR3: TGCAGTGCTAGAGATGCCCAGGGGGGGCCAGATACGCAGTATTTT.